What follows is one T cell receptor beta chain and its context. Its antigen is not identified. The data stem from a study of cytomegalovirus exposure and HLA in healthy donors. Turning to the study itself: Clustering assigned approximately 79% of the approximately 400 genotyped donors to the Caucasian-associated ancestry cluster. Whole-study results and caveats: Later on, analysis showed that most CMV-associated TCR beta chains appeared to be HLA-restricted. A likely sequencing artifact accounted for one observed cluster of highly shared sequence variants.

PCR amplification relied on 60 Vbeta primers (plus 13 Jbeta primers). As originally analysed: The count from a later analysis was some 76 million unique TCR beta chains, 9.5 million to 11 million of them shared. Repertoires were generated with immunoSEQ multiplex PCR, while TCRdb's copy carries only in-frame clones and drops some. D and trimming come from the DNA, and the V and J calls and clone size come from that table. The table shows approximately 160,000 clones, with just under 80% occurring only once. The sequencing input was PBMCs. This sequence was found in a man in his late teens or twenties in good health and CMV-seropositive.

Here the CDR3 reads CASSVGDRPNFSAFF. As DNA, the CDR3 is TGTGCCAGCAGCGTAGGGGACAGACCAAATTTCAGCGCTTTCTTT. The chain is built from TRBV9 and TRBJ1-1; 7 nucleotides line up with TRBD1. This CDR3 has 15 residues. Germline assignment: CDR1 SGDLS and CDR2 YYNGEE. After removal of 0 bases from V and 11 bases from J, the junction contained 13 bases not matched to a gene.